The rows below give T cell receptor beta chains drawn from one sample of a study of CD8 T cells in ankylosing spondylitis. TCRdb reprocessed the 5' RACE reads via MiXCR and lists one record per CDR3 protein. Of 670,000 or so distinct CDR3 sequences in the sample, around 20% were seen once. Sequencing was carried out using blood, either unsorted or a sorted T cell fraction (not recorded which). All receptors come from a male donor with ankylosing spondylitis. Both conserved end residues are part of each CDR3. The D gene is left open where the match is weak. Size is stated for part of the rows, as once, few or many counts, or as a class when the clone is expanded.

CDR3 length,J gene,V gene,clone size,D gene,CDR3 DNA,CDR3 protein
16,TRBJ2-2,TRBV10-3,.,.,TGTGCCATCAGAAGGACTAACAATCAAAACACCGGGGAGCTGTTTTTT,CAIRRTNNQNTGELFF
15,TRBJ2-2,TRBV2,few,.,TGTGCCAGCAGTGATGGGAACTCGAACACCGGGGAGCTGTTTTTT,CASSDGNSNTGELFF
17,TRBJ2-3,TRBV3-1,few,TRBD2,TGTGCCAGCAGCCGCCGGCTGACTAGCGGGGGGGCAGATACGCAGTATTTT,CASSRRLTSGGADTQYF
10,TRBJ1-5,TRBV20-1,.,.,TGCAGTGCTGGGGCGAGGCCCCAGCATTTT,CSAGARPQHF
15,TRBJ2-1,TRBV15,few,TRBD2,TGTGCCACCAGCAGAGCGGGAGGATCCTACAATGAGCAGTTCTTC,CATSRAGGSYNEQFF
15,TRBJ2-5,TRBV12-3/TRBV12-4,few,.,TGTGCCAGCAGTTTAGCCGCAGGCTACCAAGAGACCCAGTACTTC,CASSLAAGYQETQYF
16,TRBJ2-7,TRBV6-5,.,.,TGTGCCAGCAGTTACTCCTTGGCTAGAGGCTCCTACGAGCAGTACTTC,CASSYSLARGSYEQYF
16,TRBJ1-2,TRBV12-3/TRBV12-4,.,TRBD1,TGTGCCAGCAGTCGCTGGACAGGGATCTCTACTTATGGCTACACCTTC,CASSRWTGISTYGYTF
14,TRBJ2-5,TRBV29-1,.,TRBD2,TGCAGCGTTGAACTAGCGGCGAGTAAAGAGACCCAGTACTTC,CSVELAASKETQYF
12,TRBJ2-5,TRBV10-3,.,.,TGTGCCACGCGGGGACAGCAAGAGACCCAGTACTTC,CATRGQQETQYF
15,TRBJ2-7,TRBV7-3,few,.,TGTGCCAGCAGCTTACTAGCTAGCAATCTGAACGAGCAGTACTTC,CASSLLASNLNEQYF
16,TRBJ1-2,TRBV6-4,.,.,TGTGCCATCGAGTCGTCCCGGACAGCATTTTCGTATGGCTACACCTTC,CAIESSRTAFSYGYTF
18,TRBJ2-1,TRBV12-3/TRBV12-4,.,TRBD2,TGTGCCAGCAGTTTTGTAGCGGGAGGGCGCAGCTCCTACAATGAGCAGTTCTTC,CASSFVAGGRSSYNEQFF
15,TRBJ1-5,TRBV27,.,TRBD1,TGTGCCAGCAGTTGGTCAGGGGGAAACAATCAGCCCCAGCATTTT,CASSWSGGNNQPQHF
15,TRBJ1-5,TRBV5-1,.,.,TGCGCCAGCAGCTTGGGGGCAGGGGCCAATCAGCCCCAGCATTTT,CASSLGAGANQPQHF
14,TRBJ2-7,TRBV5-1,few,TRBD1,TGCGCCAGCAGCACCCGGGACAGGGGTTCCGAGCAGTACTTC,CASSTRDRGSEQYF
12,TRBJ1-2,TRBV29-1,few,.,TGCAGCGTTGAAACGGATAACTATGGCTACACCTTC,CSVETDNYGYTF
14,TRBJ2-7,TRBV7-9,many,TRBD1,TGTGCCAGCAGCTCAGGGGGTGTTATTGACGAGCAGTACTTC,CASSSGGVIDEQYF
17,TRBJ2-1,TRBV7-2,.,TRBD2,TGTGCCAGCAGCTTAGGCCCCGGGACTAGTCCCCCCAATGAGCAGTTCTTC,CASSLGPGTSPPNEQFF
15,TRBJ2-1,TRBV14,.,TRBD1,TGTGCCAGCAGCTTCCAGACAGGGGCGGTCAATGAGCAGTTCTTC,CASSFQTGAVNEQFF
15,TRBJ2-1,TRBV5-5,.,TRBD1,TGTGCCAGCAGCCCAGGACAGGGGGTTGACAATGAGCAGTTCTTC,CASSPGQGVDNEQFF
13,TRBJ2-3,TRBV12-3/TRBV12-4,few,.,TGTGCCAGCCGGTGGAGAAGCACAGATACGCAGTATTTT,CASRWRSTDTQYF
15,TRBJ1-1,TRBV5-1,.,TRBD1,TGCGCCAGCAGCAGATCGGACAGGCCGAACACTGAAGCTTTCTTT,CASSRSDRPNTEAFF
14,TRBJ2-1,TRBV24-1,few,TRBD1,TGTGCCACCAGTGATCGGACAGGTTTTGTTTCCTGGTTCTTC,CATSDRTGFVSWFF
15,TRBJ1-6,TRBV27,.,TRBD1,TGTGCCAGCAGTTTGGGGACAGGGCCTTATTCACCCCTCCACTTT,CASSLGTGPYSPLHF
14,TRBJ1-2,TRBV6-1,.,.,TGTGCCAGCAGTCCCGGTCGGGGGATTGCAGGCTACACCTTC,CASSPGRGIAGYTF
17,TRBJ2-3,TRBV11-2,.,.,TGTGCCAGCAGCTCACCCTGGGCGGTTCAACCCACAGATACGCAGTATTTT,CASSSPWAVQPTDTQYF
16,TRBJ2-3,TRBV7-8,many,TRBD2,TGTGCCAGCAGCCCACTAACGACTAGCGGGGGGGGTGCGCAGTATTTT,CASSPLTTSGGGAQYF
16,TRBJ1-5,TRBV20-1,.,TRBD1,TGCAGTGCTAGTGGGCCGAACAGGGGGATCAATCAGCCCCAGCATTTT,CSASGPNRGINQPQHF
13,TRBJ2-7,TRBV29-1,.,.,TGCAGCGTTGCTTCGGGGGGCTGGTACGAGCAGTACTTC,CSVASGGWYEQYF
13,TRBJ2-1,TRBV6-2/TRBV6-3,few,.,TGTGCCAGCAGTCCAGGGGAGGGCAATGAGCAGTTCTTC,CASSPGEGNEQFF
15,TRBJ2-1,TRBV12-3/TRBV12-4,.,.,TGTGCCAGCAGTTTAGACAGGGAGACCTACAATGAGCAGTTCTTC,CASSLDRETYNEQFF
14,TRBJ2-2,TRBV12-3/TRBV12-4,many,.,TGTGCCAGCAGCCCTGCCGCTCGGACCGGGGAGCTGTTTTTT,CASSPAARTGELFF
15,TRBJ1-2,TRBV27,.,TRBD1,TGTGCCAGCAGTCCAGGGACAGGCAGTTTTGAAGGCTACACCTTC,CASSPGTGSFEGYTF
19,TRBJ2-7,TRBV3-1,.,.,TGTGCCAGCAGCTCTAGGGGACGGCACGACTTAAATCTTTCCTACGAGCAGTACTTC,CASSSRGRHDLNLSYEQYF
15,TRBJ2-5,TRBV12-3/TRBV12-4,.,.,TGTGCCAGCAGTTTTACGGGGGATTCGACAGAGACCCAGTACTTC,CASSFTGDSTETQYF
13,TRBJ2-7,TRBV6-1,.,TRBD2,TGTGCCAGCAGCGGACTAGGGACCTACGAGCAGTACTTC,CASSGLGTYEQYF
15,TRBJ2-7,TRBV29-1,few,.,TGCAGCGTGGCCGGAGTGAGGGGATTCGGTTACGAGCAGTACTTC,CSVAGVRGFGYEQYF
16,TRBJ2-5,TRBV6-5,.,.,TGTGCCAGCAGTTTTAGGAGGGGTGGGTACCAAGAGACCCAGTACTTC,CASSFRRGGYQETQYF
14,TRBJ1-1,TRBV18,.,.,TGTGCCAGCTCACCACCGTCCCCGTACACTGAAGCTTTCTTT,CASSPPSPYTEAFF